The 14 T cell receptor beta chains listed next were all sequenced from one sample in a study of CD8+ T cells in alopecia areata. Following extraction, RNA underwent reverse transcription to cDNA, which served as the sequencing template. Repertoires were generated with immunoSEQ multiplex PCR, while TCRdb's copy carries only in-frame clones and drops some. The repertoire includes about 110,000 clones, under 60% of them detected once, and more than 20% sits in the top ten. The sequenced sample was NKG2D-low CD8+ T cells sorted from blood. The receptors come from a human donor with alopecia areata.

The rearrangement links TRBV28 to TRBJ2-3; tentatively, D is TRBD1 or TRBD2 (5 bases each). In germline, CDR1 is MDHEN, CDR2 SYDVKM. The CDR3 covers 20 residues. The germline V and J ends were trimmed by 4 bases and 0 bases, with 26 bases remaining between them. As DNA, the CDR3 is TGTGCCAGCAGTTACCCTATCCGGGACGGATCATCATCTAGCACAGATACGCAGTATTTT. This sequence encodes CASSYPIRDGSSSSTDTQYF.

This clone was detected only a few times. The V and J genes are TRBV14 and TRBJ2-1; the match to TRBD2 covers 8 bases. After removal of 4 bases from V and 4 bases from J, the junction contained 6 bases not matched to a gene. This CDR3 is built from 15 residues. From germline, CDR1 is SGHDN and CDR2 FVKESK. This chain's CDR3 is CASSPVSGSYNEQFF. The CDR3 nucleotides read TGTGCCAGCAGCCCCGTGAGCGGGAGTTACAATGAGCAGTTCTTC.

The chain carries TRBV4-1 and TRBJ2-3; no firm D call. From germline, CDR1 is MGHRA and CDR2 YSYEKL. The CDR3 has 17 residues. Deletions cut 0 bases from V and 0 bases from J, with 13 bases between. The CDR3 DNA follows: TGCGCCAGCAGCCAAGAACGCAACGCCCCAAGCACAGATACGCAGTATTTT. Its translation: CASSQERNAPSTDTQYF.

V and J are TRBV23-1 and TRBJ1-5; no firm D call. TRBV23-1 is an ORF for which the function is uncertain. This CDR3 spans 15 amino acids. Trimming took off 1 base at V and 0 bases at J, with 7 bases between the two ends. CDR3 in amino acids: CASSQWGYSNQPQHF. CDR3 in DNA: TGCGCCAGCAGTCAATGGGGATATAGCAATCAGCCCCAGCATTTT.

The chain carries TRBV7-8 and TRBJ1-5; D gene unclear. The CDR3 length is 13 residues. The V gene's germline CDR1 is SGHVS and CDR2 FQNEAQ. The ends were cut back, 4 bases at V and 4 bases at J, with 8 bases in the middle. CDR3 nucleotides: TGTGCCAGCAGCTCCAAGGGAAATCAGCCCCAGCATTTT. This codes for CASSSKGNQPQHF. Full variable domain (rest looked up from reference TRBV7-8 and TRBJ1-5): GAGVSQSPRYKVAKRGQDVALRCDPISGHVSLFWYQQALGQGPEFLTYFQNEAQLDKSGLPSDRFFAERPEGSVSTLKIQRTQQEDSAVYLCASSSKGNQPQHFGDGTRLSIL.

This clone was picked up a small number of times. J is TRBJ1-5 and V is TRBV11-2; D not resolved. Deletions cut 1 base from V and 5 bases from J, with 6 bases between. The CDR3 runs to 13 residues. Germline values: CDR1 SGHAT, CDR2 FQNNGV. CDR3 sequence reads: CASSLAGYQPQHF. The CDR3 nucleotides are TGTGCCAGCAGCTTAGCGGGTTATCAGCCCCAGCATTTT.

This chain links TRBV5-6 with TRBJ1-5; the D is unclear. Germline V CDR1 and CDR2: SGHDT, YYEEEE. V was pared by 0 bases and J by 3 bases, with 10 bases between. The CDR3 has 15 amino acids. This CDR3 reads CASSLGDGVNQPQHF. The CDR3 region has the DNA TGTGCCAGCAGCTTGGGAGACGGCGTCAATCAGCCCCAGCATTTT.

The chain combines TRBV5-1 with TRBJ2-5; D is perhaps TRBD1 (5 bases). V was clipped by 4 bases and J by 3 bases, with 19 bases between them. The CDR3 length is 16 residues. CDR1 and CDR2 (germline): SGHRS, YFSETQ. The CDR3 reads CASSHSQLQTEETQYF. CDR3 DNA sequence: TGCGCCAGCAGCCACTCTCAACTTCAGACAGAAGAGACCCAGTACTTC.

This clone showed up just a few times. The rearrangement joins TRBV28 to TRBJ1-5; D remains unclear. The CDR3 consists of 18 residues. The germline gives CDR1 MDHEN, CDR2 SYDVKM. V lost 3 bases and J 3 bases, leaving 21 bases between the germline ends. In DNA form, the CDR3 reads TGTGCCAGCAGTTTTGTGGGGATAGATGGGGAAGCCAATCAGCCCCAGCATTTT. Translated: CASSFVGIDGEANQPQHF.

The V call is TRBV4-1, the J call TRBJ1-2; 8 bases map to TRBD1. This CDR3 spans 14 amino acids. Germline-derived CDR1 and CDR2 are MGHRA and YSYEKL. V lost 0 bases, J lost 7 bases, and 4 bases stayed unmatched. CDR3 region: CASSQEGQVFGYTF. DNA of the CDR3: TGCGCCAGCAGCCAAGAGGGACAGGTTTTTGGCTACACCTTC.

The rearrangement uses TRBV7-9 and TRBJ2-1; the D call may be TRBD1 or TRBD2 (5 bases each). CDR3 length: 15 amino acids. Germline CDR1 is SEHNR and CDR2 is FQNEAQ (reference sequence). Deletions cut 3 bases from V and 5 bases from J, with 14 bases between. The CDR3 protein is CASSFHTGPDNEQFF. The CDR3 bases are TGTGCCAGCAGCTTTCATACGGGGCCAGACAATGAGCAGTTCTTC.

This clone was observed a single time. The rearrangement links TRBV5-1 to TRBJ2-7, with unresolved D. Per the germline V gene, CDR1 is SGHRS and CDR2 is YFSETQ. The CDR3 runs to 12 residues. Trimming cost V 1 base and J 5 bases, with 7 bases left between them. CDR3 region: CASSLKSDEQYF. DNA for the CDR3: TGCGCCAGCAGCTTGAAATCCGACGAGCAGTACTTC.

In DNA, the CDR3 is TGTGCCAGCAGCTCTGAACTAGCGGGGACCTCCTACGAGCAGTACTTC. This sequence encodes CASSSELAGTSYEQYF. The V and J genes are TRBV7-6 and TRBJ2-7; TRBD2 matches at 10 bases. The CDR3 has 16 residues. The V gene end was trimmed by 4 bases and the J gene end by 0 bases; junction bases not matched to a gene: 6. Germline V lookup: CDR1 SGHVS, CDR2 FNYEAQ.

The table lists this clone with a few counts. DNA of the CDR3: TGCAGCGTGGGGATACAAGAGACCCAGTACTTC. It specifies CSVGIQETQYF. The V call is TRBV29-1, the J call TRBJ2-5; D is unclear. Germline V lookup: CDR1 SQVTM, CDR2 ANQGSEA. Trimming took off 6 bases at V and 2 bases at J, with 7 bases between the two ends. CDR3 length: 11 amino acids.